Below are 5 T cell receptor beta chains sequenced from a single sample in a study of control samples from healthy donors and cancer patients. Clones were read by immunoSEQ multiplex PCR, and TCRdb kept only the in-frame ones, dropping some. The sample includes about 98,000 clones, roughly four fifths of them seen just once. The specimen sequenced was blood. These receptors were obtained from a man aged 55-75 years in good health.

The V and J genes are TRBV11-2 and TRBJ1-3; the D is unclear. The V and J ends lost 0 bases and 1 base respectively, with 7 bases between them. This CDR3 comprises 15 residues. CDR1 and CDR2 (germline): SGHAT, FQNNGV. DNA for the CDR3: TGTGCCAGCAGCTTAGATCGTGTGTCTGGAAACACCATATATTTT. It specifies CASSLDRVSGNTIYF.

The chain links TRBV28 to TRBJ1-1; no reliable D call. V lost 3 bases to trimming and J lost 1 base, with 6 bases between them. Germline CDR1 is MDHEN and CDR2 is SYDVKM. The CDR3 totals 13 residues. CDR3 protein: CASSLRKNTEAFF. Here the CDR3 DNA reads TGTGCCAGCAGTTTGCGGAAGAACACTGAAGCTTTCTTT.

This chain connects TRBV30 to TRBJ2-3; TRBD2 agrees at 8 bases. The germline gives CDR1 GTSNPN, CDR2 SVGIG (reference sequence). CDR3 length: 14 amino acids. Trimming cost V 3 bases and J 1 base; bases outside gene matches: 3. CDR3: CAWSWRGGTDTQYF. The CDR3 coding sequence is TGTGCCTGGAGCTGGCGGGGGGGCACAGATACGCAGTATTTT.

The genes are TRBV15 and TRBJ1-6, with TRBD1 as a possible D gene (5 bases). V lost 0 bases and J 7 bases, leaving 19 bases between the germline ends. This CDR3 spans 18 amino acids. Germline lookup yields CDR1 LNHNV and CDR2 YYDKDF (reference sequence). Here the CDR3 reads CATSRDGALRSRNSPLHF. The CDR3 DNA is TGTGCCACCAGCAGAGATGGGGCTCTCCGCTCTAGGAATTCACCCCTCCACTTT.

This clone was picked up a small number of times. V is TRBV9 and J is TRBJ2-3, with unresolved D. This CDR3 spans 15 amino acids. Germline CDR1 SGDLS, CDR2 YYNGEE. The germline V and J ends were trimmed by 5 bases and 0 bases, with 13 bases remaining between them. The DNA for the CDR3 is TGTGCCAGCAGTATCATCGGTACAAGCACAGATACGCAGTATTTT. This translates into CASSIIGTSTDTQYF.